One sample yielded the 24 T cell receptor beta chains listed below, sequenced in a study of T cells of healthy individuals. Using its own MiXCR run on the 5' RACE reads, TCRdb lists one record per CDR3 protein. This table has 100,000 or so distinct CDR3 sequences, approximately 15% appearing once. Receptors were obtained from a human donor in good health.

The V gene is TRBV7-9, the J gene TRBJ1-1, with D tentatively TRBD1 (5 bases). The CDR3 sequence is 14 residues long. Trimming left V 6 bases short and J 8 bases short, with 19 bases between. Germline V gene lookup returns CDR1 SEHNR and CDR2 FQNEAQ (reference sequence). The CDR3 DNA reads as TGTGCCAGCAGGGGAGATGACAGAATACAAGAAGCTTTCTTT. Its protein is CASRGDDRIQEAFF. The full variable domain, in which reference TRBV7-9 and TRBJ1-1 provide the parts outside the CDR3, is DTGVSQNPRHKITKRGQNVTFRCDPISEHNRLYWYRQTLGQGPEFLTYFQNEAQLEKSRLLSDRFSAERPKGSFSTLEIQRTEQGDSAMYLCASRGDDRIQEAFFGQGTRLTVV.

CDR3 nucleotides: TGTGCCAGCAGCTTGGACAACCCAGATCAGCCCCAGCATTTT. Protein: CASSLDNPDQPQHF. V and J are TRBV5-5 and TRBJ1-5; no definite D call. This CDR3 region has 14 residues. The V end was cut by 0 bases, the J end by 5 bases, with 9 bases between. Germline CDR1 SGHKS, CDR2 YYEKEE (reference sequence). Full variable domain (missing parts from reference TRBV5-5 and TRBJ1-5): DAGVTQSPTHLIKTRGQQVTLRCSPISGHKSVSWYQQVLGQGPQFIFQYYEKEERGRGNFPDRFSARQFPNYSSELNVNALLLGDSALYLCASSLDNPDQPQHFGDGTRLSIL.

This clonotype appeared many times. V and J are TRBV11-2 and TRBJ2-4; possibly TRBD1 for D (5 bases). The CDR3 has 15 residues. Per germline, CDR1 SGHAT and CDR2 FQNNGV. With 5 bases removed from V and 4 bases from J, the gap between germline ends came to 15 bases. CDR3 amino acids: CASSQGDGLKNIQYF. For the CDR3, the DNA is TGTGCCAGCAGCCAGGGTGATGGCCTAAAAAACATTCAGTACTTC.

The V call is TRBV6-2 or TRBV6-3, the J call TRBJ2-5, with 7 positions matching TRBD2. This CDR3 comprises 13 residues. After removal of 5 bases from V and 5 bases from J, the junction contained 5 bases not matched to a gene. The germline V gene encodes CDR1 MNHEY and CDR2 SVGEGT. The CDR3 bases are TGTGCCAGCAGTAGCAGGGAGGGGGAGACCCAGTACTTC. It encodes CASSSREGETQYF.

This clonotype was recorded a few times. The chain employs TRBV5-4 and TRBJ2-3; D gene ambiguous. Germline V gene lookup returns CDR1 SGHNT and CDR2 YYREEE (reference sequence). This CDR3 has 13 amino acids. Trimming cost V 4 bases and J 2 bases, with 8 bases left between them. The CDR3 sequence: CASSPENTDTQYF. CDR3 DNA sequence: TGTGCCAGCAGCCCGGAGAACACAGATACGCAGTATTTT.

This clonotype was seen ten or more times. This rearrangement joins TRBV18 to TRBJ1-1, with D possibly TRBD1 on 6 matching bases. The CDR3 totals 13 residues. The ends were cut back, 8 bases at V and 7 bases at J, with 17 bases in the middle. Looked up from germline, CDR1 is KGHSH and CDR2 is LQKENI. The CDR3 here is CASAGQGTDEAFF. In DNA, the CDR3 is TGTGCCAGCGCAGGCCAGGGGACGGATGAAGCTTTCTTT. The full variable domain, with the rest looked up from reference TRBV18 and TRBJ1-1, is NAGVMQNPRHLVRRRGQEARLRCSPMKGHSHVYWYRQLPEEGLKFMVYLQKENIIDESGMPKERFSAEFPKEGPSILRIQQVVRGDSAAYFCASAGQGTDEAFFGQGTRLTVV.

This clonotype was counted at least ten times. V and J are TRBV5-1 and TRBJ2-2; 7 nucleotides align to TRBD1. V shed 4 bases and J 1 base; nucleotides not matched to a gene: 7. The CDR3 contains 16 residues. Germline CDR1 reads SGHRS; CDR2 reads YFSETQ. CDR3 protein: CASSPGQLLNTGELFF. CDR3 in DNA: TGCGCCAGCAGCCCGGGACAGCTACTGAACACCGGGGAGCTGTTTTTT.

V and J are TRBV28 and TRBJ2-1, with a weak D call TRBD2 (6 bases). The V and J ends lost 4 bases and 8 bases respectively, with 18 bases between them. The germline gives CDR1 MDHEN, CDR2 SYDVKM. The CDR3 spans 15 residues. Here the CDR3 reads CASSSQGGFLDEQFF. CDR3 nucleotide sequence: TGTGCCAGCAGTTCCCAGGGAGGCTTTTTGGATGAGCAGTTCTTC.

A few counts support this clonotype. V usage is TRBV7-2 and J usage is TRBJ1-6, with D uncertain. The CDR3 runs to 15 residues. Germline CDR1 SGHTA, CDR2 FQGNSA. The V and J ends lost 1 base and 9 bases respectively, with 13 bases between them. The CDR3 loop is CASSLEVRGGSPLHF. The CDR3 DNA sequence: TGTGCCAGCAGCTTAGAAGTACGGGGTGGTTCACCCCTCCACTTT.

The chain joins TRBV20-1 to TRBJ1-6; TRBD1 matches 7 bases. J was trimmed by 7 bases and V by 6 bases; bases with no gene match: 6. The germline gives CDR1 DFQATT, CDR2 SNEGSKA (reference sequence). There are 13 residues in the CDR3. In DNA form, the CDR3 reads TGCAGTGCAGACAGGGAACTAAATTCACCCCTCCACTTT. Amino acid sequence: CSADRELNSPLHF.

This clonotype has just a few counts. The chain employs TRBV19 and TRBJ2-2, with D perhaps matching TRBD1 (6 bases). This CDR3 is built from 14 residues. Trimming took 3 bases from V and 3 from J, leaving 8 bases between them. Germline assignment: CDR1 LNHDA and CDR2 SQIVND (reference sequence). The CDR3 loop reads CASSIYRDTGELFF. The CDR3 nucleotides read TGTGCCAGTAGTATTTACAGGGACACCGGGGAGCTGTTTTTT.

The chain links TRBV10-3 to TRBJ1-3; D possibly corresponds to TRBD1 (5 bases). In germline, CDR1 is ENHRY, CDR2 SYGVKD. The CDR3 sequence is 16 residues long. V lost 7 bases, J lost 1 base, and 17 bases lay in between. CDR3 sequence reads: CAIMGPRPGSGNTIYF. CDR3 bases: TGTGCCATCATGGGTCCCCGGCCAGGGTCTGGAAACACCATATATTTT.

This clonotype was picked up many times. CDR3 in amino acids: CASSLDNLAQHF. The CDR3 DNA follows: TGTGCCAGCAGTTTGGACAATCTCGCCCAGCATTTT. The V and J genes are TRBV28 and TRBJ1-5, with D tentatively TRBD1 (5 bases). Germline CDR1 is MDHEN and CDR2 is SYDVKM. V lost 3 bases to trimming and J lost 11 bases, with 11 bases between them. CDR3 size: 12 residues.

This clonotype showed up just a few times. The genes are TRBV19 and TRBJ1-5; TRBD1 agrees at 8 bases. Germline CDR1 is LNHDA and CDR2 is SQIVND (reference sequence). The CDR3 runs to 15 residues. The V and J ends lost 6 bases and 4 bases, in that order; junction bases with no gene match: 8. The CDR3 sequence is CASRTGDGVNQPQHF. The CDR3 DNA is TGTGCCAGTAGGACAGGGGACGGGGTTAATCAGCCCCAGCATTTT.

The CDR3 sequence: CASSLLGTSYEQYF. The CDR3 DNA reads as TGTGCCAGCAGCTTACTCGGGACCTCCTACGAGCAGTACTTC. The V gene is TRBV7-2, the J gene TRBJ2-7; D may match TRBD1 or TRBD2 (5 bases each). Trimming pared 2 bases from V and 0 bases from J, leaving 8 bases between. The CDR3 length is 14 residues. Germline assignment: CDR1 SGHTA and CDR2 FQGNSA. Based on the CDR3 plus reference TRBV7-2 and TRBJ2-7, the full variable domain is GAGVSQSPSNKVTEKGKDVELRCDPISGHTALYWYRQSLGQGLEFLIYFQGNSAPDKSGLPSDRFSAERTGGSVSTLTIQRTQQEDSAVYLCASSLLGTSYEQYFGPGTRLTVT.

This clonotype was observed at least ten times. The chain links TRBV28 to TRBJ1-2; weak D call: TRBD1 (6 bases). V lost 3 bases and J 3 bases, leaving 17 bases between the germline ends. Germline V gene data show CDR1 as MDHEN and CDR2 as SYDVKM. The CDR3 extends over 16 amino acids. CDR3 residues: CASSLVVWAGDYGYTF. Here the CDR3 DNA reads TGTGCCAGCAGTTTGGTGGTATGGGCAGGGGACTATGGCTACACCTTC.

This chain joins TRBV5-1 and TRBJ1-2; no definite D call. CDR1 SGHRS and CDR2 YFSETQ come from the germline V gene. CDR3 size: 15 residues. The V end lost 4 bases, the J end lost 3 bases, and 16 bases lay between the germline ends. This CDR3 is CASSLSVFSDYGYTF. CDR3 DNA sequence: TGCGCCAGCAGCCTGTCGGTCTTTTCGGACTATGGCTACACCTTC.

In its sample, this clonotype was seen a few times. The V call is TRBV20-1, the J call TRBJ2-1; perhaps D is TRBD1 or TRBD2 (5 bases each). Germline CDR1 reads DFQATT; CDR2 reads SNEGSKA (reference sequence). Trimming removed 2 bases from V and 6 bases from J, with 11 bases in between. The CDR3 sequence is 13 residues long. The DNA for the CDR3 is TGCAGTGCTAGATACGGGGCTCGCAATGAGCAGTTCTTC. Its protein is CSARYGARNEQFF.

The rearrangement links TRBV15 to TRBJ2-1; D is unclear. This CDR3 is 13 amino acids long. The V end was cut by 5 bases, the J end by 3 bases, with 8 bases between. The germline CDR1 and CDR2 sequences are LNHNV and YYDKDF (reference sequence). CDR3 bases: TGTGCCACCAGCGGCTCGGGCTACAATGAGCAGTTCTTC. It encodes CATSGSGYNEQFF.

DNA of the CDR3: TGTGCCAGCAGTTACTCTCGCCAGCAAGAGACCCAGTACTTC. It is translated as CASSYSRQQETQYF. The chain uses TRBV6-5 and TRBJ2-5; D remains ambiguous. CDR1 and CDR2 from the germline V gene are MNHEY and SVGAGI. The CDR3 is made up of 14 amino acids. V dropped 0 bases and J dropped 2 bases, with 7 bases sitting between them.

Only a few counts were recorded for this clonotype. V gene TRBV7-9 combines with J gene TRBJ2-7, with 9 nucleotides matching TRBD2. This CDR3 is built from 15 residues. CDR1 and CDR2 from the germline V gene are SEHNR and FQNEAQ (reference sequence). The ends lost 1 base at V and 6 bases at J; junction bases unmatched: 7. CDR3 loop: CASSLGGLAGAEQYF. The DNA of the CDR3 is TGTGCCAGCAGCTTAGGTGGATTAGCGGGAGCCGAGCAGTACTTC.

This clonotype was seen repeatedly, ten times or more. V gene TRBV3-1 combines with J gene TRBJ1-6; D uncertain. The CDR3 extends over 14 amino acids. In germline, CDR1 is LGHDT, CDR2 YNNKEL (reference sequence). V was trimmed by 1 base and J by 7 bases, leaving 8 bases between them. DNA for the CDR3: TGTGCCAGCAGCCAAGGACGCCGAAATTCACCCCTCCACTTT. As protein: CASSQGRRNSPLHF.

The V gene is TRBV10-3, the J gene TRBJ2-2, with a weak D call TRBD2 (6 bases). Germline V lookup: CDR1 ENHRY, CDR2 SYGVKD. Trimming took off 4 bases at V and 4 bases at J, with 10 bases between the two ends. The CDR3 covers 14 residues. The CDR3 DNA follows: TGTGCCATCAGTGGGGGACTCGGCACCGGGGAGCTGTTTTTT. This encodes CAISGGLGTGELFF.

The rearrangement links TRBV28 to TRBJ1-3, with D possibly matching TRBD1 (6 bases). Germline-derived CDR1 and CDR2 are MDHEN and SYDVKM. The CDR3 is 20 residues long. V was cut by 3 bases and J by 3 bases, with 27 bases left in between. The CDR3 sequence is CASSFWVMAGTGTDGNTIYF. In nucleotides, the CDR3 is TGTGCCAGCAGTTTTTGGGTGATGGCAGGCACAGGGACTGATGGAAACACCATATATTTT.